This passage covers 13 T cell receptor beta chains from one sample sequenced in a study of cytomegalovirus exposure and HLA in healthy donors. Primers for the PCR totalled 60 Vbeta and 13 Jbeta. TCRdb keeps only in-frame clones here, not all; method: immunoSEQ multiplex PCR. This table holds approximately 160,000 clones, about four fifths found once. Sequences were obtained from PBMCs. These receptors all stem from a woman between 45 and 65 years old in good health and CMV-seropositive.

CDR3: CASSQGPQGITGELFF. The CDR3 DNA sequence: TGTGCCAGCAGCCAAGGCCCGCAGGGTATCACCGGGGAGCTGTTTTTT. The rearrangement uses TRBV4-2 and TRBJ2-2, with D possibly matching TRBD1 (5 bases). The V gene lost 1 base and the J gene lost 4 bases, with 13 bases spanning the gap. This CDR3 contains 16 residues. CDR1 is LGHNA and CDR2 is YNFKEQ in the germline V gene.

Comment on this clone: A junction end diverges from the germline sequence, so it may reflect a read error. This rearrangement joins TRBV7-2 to TRBJ2-7; 7 bases align to TRBD2. CDR3 length: 12 amino acids. CDR1 and CDR2 from the germline V gene are SGHTA and FQGNSA. The DNA for the CDR3 is TGTGCCAGCAGCTTAGCAGGGACTAACCTCTTTTTC. As protein: CASSLAGTNLFF. The whole variable domain, filled in from reference TRBV7-2 and TRBJ2-7, reads GAGVSQSPSNKVTEKGKDVELRCDPISGHTALYWYRQSLGQGLEFLIYFQGNSAPDKSGLPSDRFSAERTGGSVSTLTIQRTQQEDSAVYLCASSLAGTNLFFGPGTRLTVT.

This chain joins TRBV28 and TRBJ1-1; tentatively, D is TRBD1 (6 bases). CDR3 length: 11 amino acids. Germline loops: CDR1 MDHEN, CDR2 SYDVKM. The V and J ends lost 6 bases and 11 bases respectively, with 13 bases between them. The CDR3 DNA reads as TGTGCCAGCAGGCGGACAGTTATGGCTTTCTTT. It translates to CASRRTVMAFF. Full variable domain (outside the CDR3, taken from reference TRBV28 and TRBJ1-1): DVKVTQSSRYLVKRTGEKVFLECVQDMDHENMFWYRQDPGLGLRLIYFSYDVKMKEKGDIPEGYSVSREKKERFSLILESASTNQTSMYLCASRRTVMAFFGQGTRLTVV.

The chain employs TRBV18 and TRBJ2-7; 8 nucleotides agree with TRBD2. The CDR3 sequence is 15 residues long. With V trimmed by 2 bases and J by 5 bases, 8 bases remained unmatched. Germline assignment: CDR1 KGHSH and CDR2 LQKENI. CDR3 bases: TGTGCCAGCTCACCATCCGGCGGGGGGCGTGACGAGCAGTACTTC. Amino acids: CASSPSGGGRDEQYF.

The V and J genes are TRBV7-9 and TRBJ2-1, with unresolved D. V was trimmed by 2 bases and J by 5 bases, leaving 10 bases between them. Germline V gene lookup returns CDR1 SEHNR and CDR2 FQNEAQ (reference sequence). CDR3 size: 14 residues. This CDR3 is CASSLTYSNNEQFF. DNA of the CDR3: TGTGCCAGCAGCTTAACGTACAGTAACAATGAGCAGTTCTTC.

This clone was seen a handful of times. V is TRBV2 and J is TRBJ1-1; TRBD1 matches 7 bases. V was clipped by 8 bases and J by 11 bases; unmatched bases: 17. The CDR3 runs to 14 residues. Per germline, CDR1 SNHLY and CDR2 FYNNEI. The CDR3 DNA is TGTGCCAGCGGGGAAGACAGGGTCTCGGGTTGGGCTTTCTTT. Encoded protein: CASGEDRVSGWAFF.

V and J are TRBV10-3 and TRBJ2-7; 8 positions agree with TRBD1. The CDR3 is made up of 16 amino acids. With 0 bases clipped from V and 5 bases from J, the junction kept 9 bases outside the gene matches. In germline, CDR1 is ENHRY, CDR2 SYGVKD. This chain's CDR3 is CAISESNRGKGNEQYF. In DNA, the CDR3 is TGTGCCATCAGTGAGTCGAACAGGGGGAAAGGGAACGAGCAGTACTTC.

The rearrangement joins TRBV5-8 to TRBJ2-3, with 8 nucleotides matching TRBD1. V shed 5 bases, J shed 5 bases, and the junction held 4 bases outside the gene matches. This CDR3 spans 13 amino acids. CDR1 and CDR2 from the germline V gene are SGHTS and YDEGEE. CDR3 residues: CASRTGVEDTQYF. CDR3 bases: TGTGCCAGCAGGACAGGGGTCGAAGATACGCAGTATTTT.

The genes are TRBV11-3 and TRBJ2-7; 7 nucleotides line up with TRBD2. CDR1 is SGHNT and CDR2 is YENEEA in the germline V gene. Trimming at V came to 6 bases and at J to 2 bases, leaving 10 bases not matched to a gene. The CDR3 is 15 residues long. CDR3 in DNA: TGTGCCAGCAGACCAAGCGGGACTATACCCTACGAGCAGTACTTC. Its translation is CASRPSGTIPYEQYF. Full variable domain (rest looked up from reference TRBV11-3 and TRBJ2-7): EAGVVQSPRYKIIEKKQPVAFWCNPISGHNTLYWYLQNLGQGPELLIRYENEEAVDDSQLPKDRFSAERLKGVDSTLKIQPAELGDSAVYLCASRPSGTIPYEQYFGPGTRLTVT.

The V call is TRBV9, the J call TRBJ2-5, with TRBD1 identical over 9 bases. The trim removed 3 bases at V and 6 bases at J, leaving 15 bases unmatched. The CDR3 consists of 17 residues. Germline V lookup: CDR1 SGDLS, CDR2 YYNGEE. As DNA, the CDR3 is TGTGCCAGCAGCGCGAACCCGGGACAGGGTGAAGGGCAGACCCAGTACTTC. As protein: CASSANPGQGEGQTQYF.

This sequence joins TRBV18 and TRBJ2-7; tentative D call: TRBD1 (7 bases). Looked up from germline, CDR1 is KGHSH and CDR2 is LQKENI. V was trimmed by 4 bases and J by 6 bases, leaving 22 bases between them. CDR3 length: 16 amino acids. Here the CDR3 reads CASSHYRPSQGGEQYF. The CDR3 DNA follows: TGTGCCAGCTCACACTACAGGCCATCCCAGGGGGGCGAGCAGTACTTC.

This rearrangement joins TRBV7-3 to TRBJ2-1; 7 nucleotides align to TRBD1. The CDR3 loop spans 14 amino acids. The junction had 3 bases not matched to a gene; V was cut back by 3 bases and J by 4 bases. Germline V CDR1 and CDR2: SGHTA, FQGTGA. The CDR3 reads CASSFRDRYNEQFF. CDR3 DNA sequence: TGTGCCAGCAGCTTCCGGGACAGATACAATGAGCAGTTCTTC.

The chain carries TRBV11-2 and TRBJ2-1; TRBD2 aligns across 7 bases. CDR1 and CDR2 from the germline V gene are SGHAT and FQNNGV. The CDR3 is made up of 16 amino acids. V lost 8 bases and J lost 9; bases outside the gene matches: 19. DNA for the CDR3: TGTGCCAGCGGGGGGGGGTTAGCGCAGTTTAAGGGTGAGCAGTTCTTC. Translating gives CASGGGLAQFKGEQFF.